The present entry profiles one TCR beta chain with its context. What it binds is unknown. This entry is derived from a study of CD8 T cells in ankylosing spondylitis. Study-wide results and limits: Reportedly, disease-linked clones are significantly enriched in ankylosing spondylitis patients' matched synovial fluid. Peripheral blood held disease-linked clones only at relatively low frequency, and these were CD8+. It appeared that ankylosing spondylitis blood was characterized by a TCR beta motif of under ten highly homologous variants.

Germline assignment: CDR1 SGHTA and CDR2 FQGNSA. The CDR3 has 13 residues. Trimming at V came to 4 bases and at J to 6 bases, leaving 5 bases not matched to a gene. MiXCR, applied by TCRdb to the 5' RACE reads, yields one record per CDR3 protein. The sample includes almost 400,000 distinct CDR3 sequences, more than 20% seen only once; the top ten take roughly a sixth. The chain joins TRBV7-2 to TRBJ2-5; 7 positions agree with TRBD1. This receptor was taken from a male donor with ankylosing spondylitis. The source material was blood, either unsorted or a sorted T cell fraction (not recorded which). This CDR3 is CASSYRQGQTQYF. The DNA for the CDR3 is TGTGCCAGCAGCTACCGACAGGGCCAGACCCAGTACTTC.